This T cell receptor beta chain was documented in a study of T cells in Graves' hyperthyroidism and ophthalmopathy. Study-wide results and caveats: Stable hyperthyroidism was told apart from ophthalmopathy by a model built on 13 V-J features. The model made its ophthalmopathy prediction, and onset followed a median around 6.9 months later.

Clinical symptoms, serum thyroxine, TRAb, thyroid ultrasound and orbital computed tomography established diagnosis. It was RNA transcripts that yielded the amplified TCR beta CDR3 regions. The TCR CDR3 first-round RT-PCR relied on the HTBI primer set. TCRdb analysed the multiplex PCR reads with MiXCR anew, one entry per CDR3 protein. Among around 690,000 distinct CDR3 sequences, 15% to 20% were seen once, and the ten largest hold 15% to 19%. The length of the CDR3 is 15 residues. The germline CDR1 and CDR2 sequences are LGHDT and YNNKEL (reference sequence). V was trimmed by 3 bases and J by 4 bases, leaving 13 bases between them. This clonotype was counted at least ten times. What it binds is unknown.

This chain uses TRBV3-1 with TRBJ2-1, with D tentatively TRBD1 or TRBD2 (5 bases each). The sequence was collected from a man aged 45-65 years with Graves' hyperthyroidism. The sample was blood. This chain's CDR3 is CASSHPPGAYNEQFF. CDR3 bases: TGTGCCAGCAGCCACCCTCCCGGGGCTTACAATGAGCAGTTCTTC.